What follows are 12 T cell receptor beta chains derived from one specimen sequenced in a study of tissue T cells after allogeneic stem cell transplantation. Described time point: mouse harvest day 7 after allogeneic transplant. Each mouse received 10^7 T-cell-depleted marrow cells plus 10^6 splenic CD5+ T cells by tail vein. Measured with immunoSEQ multiplex PCR; TCRdb has only the in-frame clones, and not every one. The sample shows 8,500 to 10,000 clones, more than 40% of them seen only once. Sequencing input: gut tissue. Receptor source: a female BALB/c mouse given C57BL/6 T cells with graft-versus-host disease after an allogeneic hematopoietic cell transplant.

By share, this clone ranks as medium-sized. The genes are named according to mouse. The read halts 1 residue ahead of the CDR3 end, with the missing end drawn from the germline J gene. The J gene is TRBJ2-2, the V gene TRBV26; D remains unclear. The CDR3 loop spans 15 amino acids. Trimming pared 0 bases from V and 3 bases from J, leaving 8 bases between. Germline lookup yields CDR1 KGHPV and CDR2 FQNQEV (reference sequence). CDR3: CASSLSRGDTGQLYF. CDR3 DNA (partial): TGTGCCAGCAGTCTGTCGCGGGGAGACACCGGGCAGCTCTAC.

Comments on this clone: Gene labels here are mouse ones. CDR3 bases read: TGTGCCAGCAGCACCGGGACAGGGTACGAAAGATTATTT. Its translation is CASSTGTGYERLF. The complete CDR3 sequence is CASSTGTGYERLFF. The chain uses TRBV15 and TRBJ1-4, with 9 positions matching TRBD1. The CDR3 end lies 1 residue beyond the end of the read and is filled in from the germline J gene. The germline CDR1 and CDR2 sequences are SGHND and FRSKSL. CDR3 length: 14 amino acids. V dropped 6 bases and J dropped 6; count of bases not matched to a gene: 5. Supplemented by reference TRBV15 and TRBJ1-4, the full variable domain reads DAGVTQTPRHEVAEKGQTIILKCEPVSGHNDLFWYRQTKIQGLELLSYFRSKSLMEDGGAFKDRFKAEMLNSSFSTLKIQPTEPKDSAVYLCASSTGTGYERLFFGHGTKLSVL.

A remark on this clone: Any gene name here is a mouse gene name. The CDR3 extends 1 residue past the end of the read, so its final part is completed from the germline J gene. V gene TRBV3 combines with J gene TRBJ2-7; 13 nucleotides agree with TRBD2. CDR3 length equals 15 residues. The junction had 7 bases not matched to a gene; V was cut back by 6 bases and J by 5 bases. Per germline, CDR1 SNHLY and CDR2 FYNGKV (reference sequence). Here the CDR3 reads CASSQDWGGADEQYF. The sequenced part of the CDR3 DNA is TGTGCCAGCAGTCAGGACTGGGGGGGCGCGGATGAACAGTAC.

This clone is a singleton in its sample. All gene names here are mouse names. The read gets to within 1 residue of the CDR3 end, and the germline J gene fills in the rest. The V and J genes are TRBV12-2 and TRBJ1-3; the D is unclear. The CDR3 covers 12 residues. The V end lost 5 bases, the J end lost 0 bases, and 4 bases lay between the germline ends. The germline V gene has CDR1 SGHLS and CDR2 HYDKME. This CDR3 reads CASWNSGNTLYF. CDR3 bases read: TGTGCCAGCTGGAATTCTGGAAATACGCTCTAT.

Regarding this clone: The genes and germline here are from mouse. The read terminates 1 residue ahead of where the CDR3 ends, so the germline J gene completes it. The V and J genes are TRBV26 and TRBJ2-3; TRBD1 matches at 7 bases. From germline, CDR1 is KGHPV and CDR2 FQNQEV (reference sequence). The CDR3 is 13 amino acids. Germline trimming cut 6 bases from V and 1 base from J; bases unmatched to any gene: 1. The CDR3 bases that were read are TGTGCCAGCAGGCAGGGGGGTGCAGAAACGCTGTAT. It is translated as CASRQGGAETLY. The full CDR3 protein reads CASRQGGAETLYF.

A word on this clone: The gene names given are mouse names. Read data end 1 residue before the CDR3 end; the end is taken from the germline J gene. V and J are TRBV16 and TRBJ2-5, with D uncertain. CDR1 and CDR2 (germline): SGHSA, FRNQAP. The CDR3 runs 14 residues. V shed 0 bases and J shed 1 base, with 5 bases lying between them. CDR3 loop: CASSLDGHQDTQYF. Partial CDR3 DNA: TGTGCAAGCAGCTTAGATGGCCACCAAGACACCCAGTAC.

This clone has more than one count but fewer than ten. Mouse germline and gene names are used. The CDR3: CASSQEGGGDTQYF. Partial CDR3 DNA: TGTGCCAGCAGCCAAGAGGGAGGGGGAGACACCCAGTAC. V is TRBV2 and J is TRBJ2-5, with D possibly TRBD1 on 6 matching bases. The read stops 1 residue short of the end of the CDR3; the missing end is completed from the germline J gene. The CDR3 loop spans 14 amino acids. The V gene's germline CDR1 is LGHNA and CDR2 YSYQKL. The V end lost 0 bases, the J end lost 5 bases, and 9 bases lay between the germline ends.

With regard to this clone: Mouse names are used for the genes. The read ends 1 residue early relative to the CDR3; the germline J gene fills the gap. The J gene is TRBJ2-4, the V gene TRBV3; 9 bases align to TRBD2. The CDR3 runs 16 residues. Germline V gene data show CDR1 as SNHLY and CDR2 as FYNGKV (reference sequence). V dropped 3 bases and J dropped 0; count of bases not matched to a gene: 4. CDR3 DNA, as far as it was read: TGTGCCAGCAGCTTCTACTGGGGGGAGAGTCAAAACACCTTGTAC. This sequence encodes CASSFYWGESQNTLY. The CDR3 in full is CASSFYWGESQNTLYF.

Remarks on this clone: Here the gene names and germline are mouse. Coverage ceases 1 residue before the CDR3 finishes, and the germline J gene fills in the end. The chain employs TRBV26 and TRBJ2-3; perhaps TRBD2 as D (6 bases). Germline V gives CDR1 KGHPV, CDR2 FQNQEV (reference sequence). CDR3 length equals 15 residues. Between the trimmed V and J ends, which lost 0 bases and 0 bases, there was a span of 7 bases. The CDR3 sequence: CASSLSWGSAETLYF. The CDR3 DNA, read in part, is TGTGCCAGCAGTCTGTCCTGGGGAAGTGCAGAAACGCTGTAT.

Worth noting for this clone: Gene names are the mouse ones. The read is 1 residue too short to cover the CDR3 end, so that end is filled in from the germline J gene. The chain carries TRBV26 and TRBJ2-3, with D tentatively TRBD2 (7 bases). The CDR3 consists of 12 residues. Germline V gene lookup returns CDR1 KGHPV and CDR2 FQNQEV (reference sequence). Trimming stripped 4 bases from V and 10 bases from J, with 12 bases between. CDR3 residues: CASSPLGGPLYF. The sequenced CDR3 bases are TGTGCCAGCAGTCCTCTCGGGGGGCCGCTGTAT.

This clone occurred once. Each gene name is a mouse one. CDR3 DNA, as far as it was read: TGTGCCAGCAGTTATGGGGGGCTCTATGAACAGTAC. It codes for CASSYGGLYEQY. In full, the CDR3 is CASSYGGLYEQYF. The chain links TRBV15 to TRBJ2-7, with D possibly matching TRBD2 (7 bases). The sequenced fragment ends 1 residue before the CDR3 boundary, so the rest is inferred from the germline J gene. The CDR3 consists of 13 residues. The V gene lost 4 bases and the J gene lost 3 bases, with 10 bases spanning the gap. Germline V gene data show CDR1 as SGHND and CDR2 as FRSKSL.

About this clone: Gene names and germline refer to mouse. The CDR3 extends 1 residue past the end of the read, so its final part is completed from the germline J gene. V and J are TRBV29 and TRBJ2-5; D possibly corresponds to TRBD1 (6 bases). The CDR3 has 14 amino acids. Germline CDR1 MSHET, CDR2 SYDVDS. Deletions cut 5 bases from V and 1 base from J, with 10 bases between. The sequenced part of the CDR3 DNA is TGTGCTAGCAGTCCTCAGGGGTACCAAGACACCCAGTAC. This translates into CASSPQGYQDTQY. The complete CDR3 sequence is CASSPQGYQDTQYF.